The text below deals with one T cell receptor (beta chain). Its antigen target is currently unknown. Base quality data are lacking; no much larger clone is found one base away. Other DNA sequences from this sample encode an identical CDR3 as well. The data derive from a study of shared clonotypes between healthy human individuals (TCRdb year 2020). About the investigation overall: The cohort comprised two women and a few men aged 18 to 49 years. For each donor, CD4 naive and CD4 memory were each run on three plates, CD8 naive on two plates, and CD8 memory on one plate. Libraries were prepared and TCR repertoires were sequenced by different laboratories using diverse techniques, in order to increase sequencing depth and limit assay-specific biases. To estimate repertoire size and how much clonotype sharing occurs between individuals, the study deeply sequenced the blood TCR repertoires of five healthy adults. Leukapheresis yielded between about 0.8 and 9.5 billion PBMCs per donor.

TCR CDR3 regions were amplified from genomic DNA by multiplex PCR using the deep immunoSEQ assay. Extracted genomic DNA from each cell subset was spread evenly across all wells of several immunoSEQ 96-well plates, with each plate serving as a replicate. For sorted subsets, 200 to 250 ng of genomic DNA, equivalent to 25,000 to 35,000 T cell genomes, went into each replicate PCR. Purified libraries were measured with a Qubit 3.0 fluorometer, size-checked on a Bioanalyzer 2100, and measured again with the KAPA Library Quantification kit. Every immunoSEQ 96-well plate was sequenced on a dedicated single-read 150-cycle Illumina NextSeq 550 flow cell. From the authors' description of their analysis: Because the immunoSEQ output included only junctional sequences and no quality scores, the filtering could not be the same as the filtering used for full-length reads. To assign V/J genes and CDR3, sequences were annotated using PyIR, a Python wrapper for IgBLAST v1.9, with IMGT germline references. Any read was removed if the V/J assignment was weak (E-value above 1e-6), the CDR3 was missing, or the read contained stop codons, out-of-frame junctions, or ambiguous translated residues. V3J clonotypes were defined as sequences sharing the same inferred V gene, J gene, and CDR3 amino acid sequence. Percentage overlap between repertoires was calculated by dividing the number of shared unique clonotypes by the size of the smaller repertoire. Richness of each repertoire was evaluated using RTK rarefaction, the Chao1 estimator, and Recon v2.1 estimates of unobserved clonotypes. For all TCRbeta clonotypes obtained by the gDNA method from a handful of donors, generation probabilities were computed with OLGA. The clones in this table, taken by TCRdb from immuneACCESS, are in-frame only. Not every clone is retained; where verified, under half of the shortfall comes from an unresolved V gene, and the cause of the rest is unknown. V and J calls plus clone size are reproduced from that table; the DNA served to infer D and trimming. The sample table shows roughly 2.5 million clones, and 90% to 95% are seen once. 0.14% of the sample rests with the top ten.

The paper's findings and limits, for the study overall: Rarefaction of sorted-subset datasets indicated incomplete sequencing despite the large sequencing depth. Based on pairwise subsampling, the degree of clonotype sharing among donors was expected to be affected by sequencing depth. Because the study included only a small number of donors, the genetic and exposure-history diversity represented was limited. Sharing across a few donors was observed for around 5% of naive CD4, about 3.2% of naive CD8, over 2% of memory CD4, and 0.4% of memory CD8 clonotypes. Compared with non-shared clonotypes, the clonotypes found in all four sorted-subset donors had higher generation probabilities. Sampling was restricted to blood, and TCR repertoires in tissues likely differ from the TCR repertoires found in blood. Naive subsets generally had larger estimated clonotype richness than memory subsets.

Healthy HIV-negative adults with no recently reported acute infections or vaccinations were included as donors. Every donor was a Caucasian adult living in Nashville, Tennessee, USA. Magnetic negative selection was used to enrich CD4+ T cells, after which naive cells were positively selected on CD45RA and the negative fraction became the memory subset. Blood was obtained by leukapheresis, after which PBMCs were separated by Ficoll-Histopaque density gradient centrifugation and cryopreserved in liquid nitrogen vapor phase. Analytical flow cytometry was used to check the purity and quantity of every magnetically sorted T cell population. From each sorted fraction, genomic DNA was isolated and quantified by UV absorbance on a Nanodrop 2000c. Compared with germline, V lacks 2 bases and J lacks 4 bases; bases without a gene match: 6. From cysteine to phenylalanine, the CDR3 is 16 amino acids long. The DNA shown is the 48-base CDR3, in frame from base 1. The germline V gene provides CDR1 ENHRY and CDR2 SYGVKD.

Material for sequencing was naive CD4+ T cells sorted from blood. Taken with the paper, the label for cell subset or site translates to: CD45RA+ positively selected. This TCR came from a man between 18 and 29 years old in good health. The chain is encoded by TRBV10-3 joined to TRBJ2-7; 12 of the junction bases match TRBD2. CDR3 reads: CAISEGLAGGPYEQYF. Read as DNA, the sequence is TGTGCCATCAGTGAGGGCCTAGCGGGAGGGCCGTACGAGCAGTACTTC.